One and the same sample provided the 26 T cell receptor beta chains below, sequenced in a study of shared clonotypes between healthy human individuals. Assay used: immunoSEQ multiplex PCR; TCRdb lists only in-frame clones, some missing. The table has some 1,400,000 clones, 96% seen once; the top ten hold over 1%. Sequenced: naive CD4+ T cells sorted from blood. Subset given: CD45RA+ positively selected. These receptors all stem from a man aged 30 to 45 in good health.

This rearrangement joins TRBV4-2 to TRBJ2-3; 15 bases line up with TRBD2. The CDR3 extends over 17 amino acids. J gave up 10 bases and V 4 bases, and 12 bases lay outside the gene matches. Germline-derived CDR1 and CDR2 are LGHNA and YNFKEQ. The DNA for the CDR3 is TGTGCCAGCAGCCCCGGGACTAGCGGGAGGCCCCCCGAGGCGCAGTATTTT. It is translated as CASSPGTSGRPPEAQYF.

V gene TRBV5-5 combines with J gene TRBJ1-1, with TRBD1 matching over 8 bases. The junction had 12 bases not matched to a gene; V was cut back by 4 bases and J by 4 bases. The CDR3 has 16 amino acids. Germline lookup yields CDR1 SGHKS and CDR2 YYEKEE (reference sequence). As DNA, the CDR3 is TGTGCCAGCAGCAGGATACCCAGGGGGCAAAGCACTGAAGCTTTCTTT. Amino acid sequence: CASSRIPRGQSTEAFF.

This clone was observed a single time. This chain joins TRBV7-9 and TRBJ1-1, with TRBD1 matching 7 bases. Germline assignment: CDR1 SEHNR and CDR2 FQNEAQ (reference sequence). V was pared by 10 bases and J by 4 bases, with 9 bases of the junction left unmatched. The CDR3 has 13 residues. The CDR3 is CATEGAWGTEAFF. The DNA for the CDR3 is TGTGCCACTGAGGGGGCGTGGGGCACTGAAGCTTTCTTT.

The chain carries TRBV4-1 and TRBJ2-7, with TRBD2 matching 8 bases. The V gene end was trimmed by 1 base and the J gene end by 2 bases; junction bases not matched to a gene: 4. This CDR3 is built from 15 residues. Germline lookup yields CDR1 MGHRA and CDR2 YSYEKL. CDR3 coding DNA: TGCGCCAGCAGCCAAGCATTGGGACTAGCCTACGAGCAGTACTTC. Translation gives CASSQALGLAYEQYF.

Only one count was recorded for this clone. The rearrangement uses TRBV10-3 and TRBJ1-1; 10 nucleotides line up with TRBD1. Germline trimming cut 4 bases from V and 8 bases from J; bases unmatched to any gene: 7. This CDR3 is built from 14 residues. Germline V gene lookup returns CDR1 ENHRY and CDR2 SYGVKD. CDR3 bases: TGTGCCATCAGTGGACAGGGGGCCCCTTGGGAAGCTTTCTTT. Its translation is CAISGQGAPWEAFF.

On this clone itself: One junction end does not reproduce the germline sequence, and a read error may be involved. The chain employs TRBV7-2 and TRBJ2-1; D uncertain. Germline V gene lookup returns CDR1 SGHTA and CDR2 FQGNSA. The CDR3 is 10 residues long. CDR3 coding DNA: TGTGCCAGCGGTTACATTGAGCAGTTCTTC. Protein: CASGYIEQFF.

The chain combines TRBV18 with TRBJ2-5; either TRBD1 or TRBD2 may fit D (5 bases each). This CDR3 region has 16 residues. V lost 3 bases to trimming and J lost 4 bases, with 18 bases between them. Germline V lookup: CDR1 KGHSH, CDR2 LQKENI. In nucleotides, the CDR3 is TGTGCCAGCTCACCTCTGAAGCGAGGGGACCTAGAGACCCAGTACTTC. Its protein is CASSPLKRGDLETQYF.

V gene TRBV19 combines with J gene TRBJ1-5; D not certain. The CDR3 spans 12 residues. Germline V gene lookup returns CDR1 LNHDA and CDR2 SQIVND (reference sequence). The CDR3 is CITRAVPQPQHF. CDR3 coding DNA: TGTATTACAAGGGCTGTTCCCCAGCCCCAGCATTTT.

V usage is TRBV5-1 and J usage is TRBJ1-3, with 7 bases matching TRBD1. Germline values: CDR1 SGHRS, CDR2 YFSETQ. The CDR3 is 14 amino acids. The J segment lost 2 bases and the V segment lost 6 bases, leaving 5 bases of the junction unmatched. For the CDR3, the DNA is TGCGCCAGCACCTCCACAGGGGCTGGAAACACCATATATTTT. It is translated as CASTSTGAGNTIYF.

This chain joins TRBV19 and TRBJ2-1, with D maybe TRBD2 (6 bases). The CDR3 has 18 amino acids. Trimming shortened V by 0 bases and J by 2 bases, and 17 bases separated the two germline ends. Looked up from germline, CDR1 is LNHDA and CDR2 is SQIVND (reference sequence). CDR3 region: CASSIDRAGLLTYNEQFF. CDR3 DNA sequence: TGTGCCAGTAGTATAGATCGGGCGGGGTTACTCACCTACAATGAGCAGTTCTTC.

V and J are TRBV30 and TRBJ2-3; 10 bases map to TRBD2. With 8 bases clipped from V and 2 bases from J, the junction kept 4 bases outside the gene matches. The CDR3 length is 13 residues. CDR1 GTSNPN and CDR2 SVGIG come from the germline V gene (reference sequence). CDR3 DNA sequence: TGTGCCGGTAGCGGGAGGTTCACAGATACGCAGTATTTT. It codes for CAGSGRFTDTQYF.

V gene TRBV9 combines with J gene TRBJ2-1, with 10 bases aligning to TRBD2. The J segment lost 8 bases and the V segment lost 0 bases, leaving 11 bases of the junction unmatched. The CDR3 has 17 residues. From germline, CDR1 is SGDLS and CDR2 YYNGEE. The CDR3: CASSVVPSGSRGDEQFF. The CDR3 DNA reads TGTGCCAGCAGCGTAGTGCCTAGCGGGAGTAGGGGCGATGAGCAGTTCTTC.

The rearrangement uses TRBV9 and TRBJ2-1; unclear D gene. The germline gives CDR1 SGDLS, CDR2 YYNGEE. Deletions cut 0 bases from V and 8 bases from J, with 9 bases between. The CDR3 contains 13 residues. CDR3 coding DNA: TGTGCCAGCAGCGTAGGTCCCCGCTATGAGCAGTTCTTC. Its protein product is CASSVGPRYEQFF.

V gene TRBV5-4 combines with J gene TRBJ2-3, with 8 bases identical to TRBD2. Germline V gene data show CDR1 as SGHNT and CDR2 as YYREEE (reference sequence). The CDR3 length is 16 residues. Trimming removed 4 bases from V and 5 bases from J; junction bases left unmatched: 12. CDR3 sequence: CASSPDPGGRKDTQYF. The CDR3 region has the DNA TGTGCCAGCAGCCCGGATCCTGGCGGGAGGAAAGATACGCAGTATTTT.

With respect to this clone: This CDR3 is also generated by other DNA sequences in the sample. The V gene is TRBV5-8, the J gene TRBJ2-7; D ambiguous. Germline V lookup: CDR1 SGHTS, CDR2 YDEGEE. V was pared by 1 base and J by 7 bases, with 3 bases between. The CDR3 runs to 10 residues. CDR3 nucleotides: TGTGCCAGCAGCTTGAGGGAGCAGTACTTC. Translated, it gives CASSLREQYF.

V is TRBV30 and J is TRBJ1-4; D may be TRBD1 (5 bases). CDR1 and CDR2 from the germline V gene are GTSNPN and SVGIG (reference sequence). Deletions cut 4 bases from V and 8 bases from J, with 14 bases between. CDR3 size: 13 residues. CDR3 coding DNA: TGTGCCTGGAATCCGGGACCTCAGGAAAAACTGTTTTTT. Translation gives CAWNPGPQEKLFF. Full variable domain (missing parts from reference TRBV30 and TRBJ1-4): SQTIHQWPATLVQPVGSPLSLECTVEGTSNPNLYWYRQAAGRGLQLLFYSVGIGQISSEVPQNLSASRPQDRQFILSSKKLLLSDSGFYLCAWNPGPQEKLFFGSGTQLSVL.

The V call is TRBV11-2, the J call TRBJ2-7; 8 nucleotides agree with TRBD1. In germline, CDR1 is SGHAT, CDR2 FQNNGV. The CDR3 totals 15 residues. V lost 5 bases to trimming and J lost 2 bases; unmatched junction nucleotides: 8. CDR3 region: CASSLRTGIAYEQYF. The CDR3 DNA sequence: TGTGCCAGCAGCCTACGGACAGGGATAGCCTACGAGCAGTACTTC.

The V gene is TRBV6-5, the J gene TRBJ1-5; 8 positions agree with TRBD1. Germline V CDR1 and CDR2: MNHEY, SVGAGI. The CDR3 totals 14 residues. After removal of 6 bases from V and 0 bases from J, the junction contained 1 base not matched to a gene. For the CDR3, the DNA is TGTGCCAGCAGAGGACAGGGTAGCAATCAGCCCCAGCATTTT. This gives the protein CASRGQGSNQPQHF.

This chain uses TRBV4-1 with TRBJ2-3, with 7 nucleotides matching TRBD1. V shed 3 bases and J 4 bases; nucleotides not matched to a gene: 7. The CDR3 is 15 residues long. Germline CDR1 is MGHRA and CDR2 is YSYEKL. CDR3 in DNA: TGCGCCAGCAGCCAGCCCAGACAGGGCCCAGATACGCAGTATTTT. This translates into CASSQPRQGPDTQYF.

The V call is TRBV5-1, the J call TRBJ2-3, with TRBD2 matching 14 bases. After removal of 4 bases from V and 0 bases from J, the junction contained 7 bases not matched to a gene. This CDR3 comprises 18 residues. Germline CDR1 is SGHRS and CDR2 is YFSETQ. CDR3 sequence: CASSGGLAGAVSTDTQYF. CDR3 sequence (DNA): TGCGCCAGCAGCGGGGGACTAGCGGGAGCCGTTAGCACAGATACGCAGTATTTT.

As to this clone: This specimen includes other DNA sequences encoding the same CDR3. The V and J genes are TRBV5-1 and TRBJ2-5; unclear D gene. The CDR3 is 14 residues long. Trimming pared 0 bases from V and 0 bases from J, leaving 6 bases between. Germline CDR1 and CDR2: SGHRS and YFSETQ. In nucleotides, the CDR3 is TGCGCCAGCAGCTTGGGGCAGAACCAAGAGACCCAGTACTTC. This codes for CASSLGQNQETQYF.

This sequence joins TRBV18 and TRBJ1-1, with TRBD1 identical over 7 bases. The germline V gene encodes CDR1 KGHSH and CDR2 LQKENI. V gave up 3 bases and J gave up 1 base; unmatched junction bases: 20. This CDR3 has 20 amino acids. The CDR3 region is CASSPDGAGGTGTTNTEAFF. The CDR3 nucleotides read TGTGCCAGCTCACCTGATGGGGCAGGGGGGACGGGGACAACGAACACTGAAGCTTTCTTT. Complete variable domain (other parts from reference TRBV18 and TRBJ1-1): NAGVMQNPRHLVRRRGQEARLRCSPMKGHSHVYWYRQLPEEGLKFMVYLQKENIIDESGMPKERFSAEFPKEGPSILRIQQVVRGDSAAYFCASSPDGAGGTGTTNTEAFFGQGTRLTVV.

This rearrangement joins TRBV27 to TRBJ2-7; D ambiguous. This CDR3 is built from 14 residues. CDR1 is MNHEY and CDR2 is SMNVEV in the germline V gene (reference sequence). V was pared by 7 bases and J by 1 base, with 14 bases between. CDR3 residues: CASTASILSYEQYF. The CDR3, as DNA: TGTGCCAGCACGGCCAGCATACTGTCCTACGAGCAGTACTTC.

The chain has TRBV10-3 and TRBJ1-2, with TRBD1 identical over 7 bases. The CDR3 runs 13 residues. The V and J ends lost 10 bases and 6 bases, in that order; junction bases with no gene match: 11. Looked up from germline, CDR1 is ENHRY and CDR2 is SYGVKD. CDR3 loop: CATRTGGEDGYTF. The CDR3 DNA follows: TGTGCCACACGGACAGGAGGAGAGGATGGCTACACCTTC.

The chain links TRBV5-1 to TRBJ1-2; 8 nucleotides match TRBD1. The CDR3 consists of 20 residues. Trimming took 1 base from V and 3 from J; bases not matched to a gene: 20. Germline V gives CDR1 SGHRS, CDR2 YFSETQ. The chain's CDR3 is CASSLFISRDRGKRDYGYTF. CDR3 bases: TGCGCCAGCAGCTTGTTCATCTCCCGTGACAGGGGTAAGAGAGACTATGGCTACACCTTC.

The V call is TRBV10-1, the J call TRBJ2-1; 8 bases match TRBD2. The V segment lost 5 bases and the J segment 6 bases; nucleotides outside the gene matches: 6. Germline V gene sequence: CDR1 WNHNN, CDR2 SYGVQD (reference sequence). The CDR3 loop spans 14 amino acids. The CDR3 reads CASSTGTRSNEQFF. The CDR3 region has the DNA TGCGCCAGCAGTACCGGGACTAGATCCAATGAGCAGTTCTTC.